These T cell receptor beta chains were read from a single sample in a study of a mutant IDH1 vaccine in newly diagnosed glioma. The repertoire was sequenced with immunoSEQ multiplex PCR; TCRdb's copy has only in-frame clones and lacks some. The table shows 65,000 to 70,000 clones, with 70% to 90% occurring only once. The sequencing used PBMCs, collected from a glioma patient treated with radiotherapy, temozolomide or both. The source of these receptors is a man between 25 and 39 years old with glioma. The conserved cysteine and the conserved F or W are not part of the CDR3 here.

j_call	v_call	cdr3_aa
TRBJ1-1	TRBV6-6	ASTSSFGQGNTEAF
TRBJ1-1	TRBV19	ASSQQGRTEAF
TRBJ1-1	TRBV9	ASSAQGITEAF
TRBJ2-5	TRBV14	ASSQVPNLGETQY
TRBJ1-1	TRBV5-6	ASSLRDSLAGTEAF
TRBJ2-1	TRBV5-4	ASSAPWQGAENEQF
TRBJ1-4	TRBV4-2	ASSQALPGLYATNEKLF
TRBJ1-1	TRBV7-8	ASSSAGTSEAF
TRBJ1-2	TRBV29-1	SVDRGGSDYGYT
TRBJ2-5	TRBV6-4	ASSPDLSTLGEQY
TRBJ1-3	TRBV18	ASSPYGTGRPGNTIY
TRBJ2-7	TRBV5-8	ASKAAARLNEQY
TRBJ1-2	TRBV6-1	ASSEVLGAPTYGYT
TRBJ2-1	TRBV9	ASSGGQGSSSYNEQF
TRBJ1-2	TRBV19	ASKRRLGELDGYT
TRBJ2-3	TRBV6-5	ASSREWSDTQY
TRBJ2-6	TRBV2	ASSGGRAGANVLT
TRBJ2-7	TRBV10-3	AISREVYEQY
TRBJ1-2	TRBV4-2	ASSQDLLKDWSGYT
TRBJ2-7	TRBV30	AWSVGTVYEQY
TRBJ2-3	TRBV5-6	ASSLPGLDTDTQY
TRBJ1-4	TRBV12-5	ASGLVLSLGQGNEKLF
TRBJ2-3	TRBV21-1	ASSGRPPDSPDTQY
TRBJ2-7	TRBV2	ASKKRTGERAYEQY
TRBJ2-7	TRBV13	ASSRLGRYEQY
TRBJ1-1	TRBV19	ASSILRMNTEAF
TRBJ2-3	TRBV5-1	ASSLVPSGGALYTQY
TRBJ1-2	TRBV6-1	ASSETTSYGYT
TRBJ2-3	TRBV11-2	ASSLVPGTDTQY
TRBJ1-1	TRBV7-9	AGLGQTNTEAF
TRBJ2-7	TRBV10-1	ASRETGGWLY
TRBJ2-5	TRBV5-1	ASSQGGRAETQY
TRBJ1-5	TRBV6-6	AISDPGQGNQPQH
TRBJ1-1	TRBV28	ASSFLSAGSVKAEAF
TRBJ2-7	TRBV18	ASSPLVRGSGSYEQY